Listed below are T cell receptor beta chains from one sample, sequenced in a study of siplizumab effects on memory and regulatory T cells. Assay: immunoSEQ multiplex PCR; the TCRdb copy retains only in-frame clones and omits some. The table records 15,000 to 20,000 clones, around 40% of them present only once. Their antigen targets remain unknown. What was sequenced was CFSE-low (dividing) CD4+ T cells sorted from an allogeneic mixed lymphocyte reaction. Source of these receptors: a human donor in good health; the cells came from an allogeneic mixed lymphocyte reaction. Some clones in this sample may be carry-over from other donors' samples. CDR3s include the opening cysteine and the closing phenylalanine or tryptophan. D genes are given only for firm matches. Part of the rows lack a size; the others show once, few, many or a class for expanded clones.

TGTGCCACCGGAAAACTGGACTCTCGGGATGGCTACACCTTC | CATGKLDSRDGYTF | . | TRBJ1-2 | TRBV19 | .
TGCGCCAGCAGCTCATCGACTAGCGGAAACAATGAGCAGTTCTTC | CASSSSTSGNNEQFF | . | TRBJ2-1 | TRBV5-1 | TRBD2
TGTGCCAGCAGGCCCCGGGCAGGGAGGCACACTGAAGCTTTCTTT | CASRPRAGRHTEAFF | . | TRBJ1-1 | TRBV6-6 | .
TGTGCCAGCTCACCGCAACCGAACTATGGCTACACCTTC | CASSPQPNYGYTF | . | TRBJ1-2 | TRBV18 | .
TGTGCCAGCAGCCAAGAAATGGGGGGGGAATACAATGAGCAGTTCTTC | CASSQEMGGEYNEQFF | few | TRBJ2-1 | TRBV4-2 | TRBD2
TGTGCCAGCAGACTAGCGGGCCTGTCTAGCACAGATACGCAGTATTTT | CASRLAGLSSTDTQYF | . | TRBJ2-3 | TRBV19 | TRBD2
TGTGCCAGCAGGCGGACAGTTGGTGGCTACACCTTC | CASRRTVGGYTF | . | TRBJ1-2 | TRBV28 | .
TGTGCCAGCAGCCAAGCTTGGCTAGCGGGGGGGAGGGCCTACAATGAGCAGTTCTTC | CASSQAWLAGGRAYNEQFF | . | TRBJ2-1 | TRBV4-2 | TRBD2
TGTGCCAGCAGCTTCCATGGGACAACAGATACGCAGTATTTT | CASSFHGTTDTQYF | . | TRBJ2-3 | TRBV5-6 | .
TGTGCCAGCAGCGTTAGCGGCACCACAGATACGCAGTATTTT | CASSVSGTTDTQYF | . | TRBJ2-3 | TRBV9 | .
TGTGCCAGCAGAATACAGTTAAACTATGGCTACACCTTC | CASRIQLNYGYTF | . | TRBJ1-2 | TRBV6-5 | .
TGCGCCAGCAGCTTGGTCGGGAACTACGAGCAGTACTTC | CASSLVGNYEQYF | medium-sized | TRBJ2-7 | TRBV5-1 | .
TGCGCCAGCAGCCAAGGAAGATTTGACGAGCAGTACTTC | CASSQGRFDEQYF | . | TRBJ2-7 | TRBV4-1 | .
TGCAGTGCTAGAGATCGGCTGGAGCTGTTTTTT | CSARDRLELFF | . | TRBJ2-2 | TRBV20-1 | .
TGTGCCAGCAGCTTAGGGACAGGGGGTTCCTACGAGCAGTACTTC | CASSLGTGGSYEQYF | . | TRBJ2-7 | TRBV7-9 | TRBD1
TGCGCCAGCACCCGAGGGGCAGGGATGGTGTGGACTGAAGCTTTCTTT | CASTRGAGMVWTEAFF | few | TRBJ1-1 | TRBV4-1 | .
TGTGCCAGCACCTCGGGGGGGACAAACACTGAAGCTTTCTTT | CASTSGGTNTEAFF | few | TRBJ1-1 | TRBV6-6 | .
TGTGCCAGCAGTTACGGTCAGGGAACTTGGAATGAGCAGTTCTTC | CASSYGQGTWNEQFF | few | TRBJ2-1 | TRBV6-5 | .
TGTGCCAGTAGGCGCGGGACAGGGTCCTACGAGCAGTACTTC | CASRRGTGSYEQYF | . | TRBJ2-7 | TRBV2 | TRBD1
TGTGCCAGCAGCGTAGTTCAGGCCTATGGCTACACCTTC | CASSVVQAYGYTF | few | TRBJ1-2 | TRBV9 | .
TGTGCCAGCAGCTTGTTTCCGGGGGCGAAGTTCTTC | CASSLFPGAKFF | medium-sized | TRBJ2-1 | TRBV5-6 | .
TGCGCCAGCAACTTCGGACAGGGGAACACCGGGGAGCTGTTTTTT | CASNFGQGNTGELFF | many | TRBJ2-2 | TRBV5-1 | TRBD1
TGTGCCAGCAGCTACGACAGGCTATCCTCCTACGAGCAGTACTTC | CASSYDRLSSYEQYF | . | TRBJ2-7 | TRBV11-2 | .
TGTGCCAGCAGCTTACTCCCTAGCGGGGGCGATGAGCAGTTCTTC | CASSLLPSGGDEQFF | . | TRBJ2-1 | TRBV7-3 | TRBD2
TGTGCCAGCTCGTCACTGACAGGGAATTGGGCTGAAGCTTTCTTT | CASSSLTGNWAEAFF | medium-sized | TRBJ1-1 | TRBV18 | TRBD1
TGTGCCAGCAGCTTAACGACAGCTAGCAATCAGCCCCAGCATTTT | CASSLTTASNQPQHF | few | TRBJ1-5 | TRBV7-2 | .
TGCGCCAGCAGCTCCGCGCCCGGGACAGGGAGGCAAGAGACCCAGTACTTC | CASSSAPGTGRQETQYF | . | TRBJ2-5 | TRBV5-1 | TRBD1
TGCGCCAGCAGCTTGGGACAGGGGAATGAAAAACTGTTTTTT | CASSLGQGNEKLFF | few | TRBJ1-4 | TRBV5-1 | TRBD1
TGTGCCAGCAGCGACGCAGGCAGGGGGCTTACTGAAGCTTTCTTT | CASSDAGRGLTEAFF | once | TRBJ1-1 | TRBV5-5 | TRBD1
TGTGCCATCAGTGAACTGGGACACCTCTATGGCTACACCTTC | CAISELGHLYGYTF | once | TRBJ1-2 | TRBV10-3 | .
TGTGCCAGCAGCCGCGGACTAGCGGGAGCAACGGGGGAGCAGTACTTC | CASSRGLAGATGEQYF | . | TRBJ2-7 | TRBV11-2 | TRBD2
TGTGCTAGTGGTTTGGTACTGGGACTATACAATCAGCCCCAGCATTTT | CASGLVLGLYNQPQHF | . | TRBJ1-5 | TRBV12-5 | .
TGTGCCAGCAGACTAGCGGGGGCTAACTACGAGCAGTACTTC | CASRLAGANYEQYF | . | TRBJ2-7 | TRBV6-6 | TRBD2
TGTGCCAGCACGCAAACCGGGACAGGATTATATAGCAATCAGCCCCAGCATTTT | CASTQTGTGLYSNQPQHF | medium-sized | TRBJ1-5 | TRBV7-9 | TRBD1
TGTGCCAGCAGTTGGATCAATCAGCCCCAGCATTTT | CASSWINQPQHF | . | TRBJ1-5 | TRBV6-5 | .
TGTGCCAGCAGTTGGACCACGTTCGTAGCTTTCTTT | CASSWTTFVAFF | . | TRBJ1-1 | TRBV6-6 | .
TGTGCCAGCAGCTTTGGCGGGGGACCCTTTCGCAATGAGCAGTTCTTC | CASSFGGGPFRNEQFF | . | TRBJ2-1 | TRBV11-1 | TRBD2
TGTGCCAGCCGAAGGGGGGGACTCTCCAACACTGAAGCTTTCTTT | CASRRGGLSNTEAFF | . | TRBJ1-1 | TRBV6-5 | .
TGTGCCAGCAGCACAAGGACTAGCGGAACTTACGAGCAGTACTTC | CASSTRTSGTYEQYF | . | TRBJ2-7 | TRBV11-2 | TRBD2
TGTGCCAGCAGCGCCTCGGGACTAGCGAGCTACGAGCAGTACTTC | CASSASGLASYEQYF | . | TRBJ2-7 | TRBV9 | TRBD2
TGTGCCATCAGTGGAGGGGTCTCCTACGAGCAGTACTTC | CAISGGVSYEQYF | few | TRBJ2-7 | TRBV10-3 | .
TGCGCCAGCAGCCAGGACGCACAGGTAGCCTATGGCTACACCTTC | CASSQDAQVAYGYTF | medium-sized | TRBJ1-2 | TRBV5-1 | .
TGTGCCAGCAGCCCAAGACTAGCGGGATCCTACAATGAGCAGTTCTTC | CASSPRLAGSYNEQFF | medium-sized | TRBJ2-1 | TRBV11-2 | TRBD2
TGTGCCAGCAGCTTGGATTGGGGTAGCTATAGCAATCAGCCCCAGCATTTT | CASSLDWGSYSNQPQHF | . | TRBJ1-5 | TRBV5-4 | .
TGTGCCAGCAGTGCCCTGGGACAGAACTATGGCTACACCTTC | CASSALGQNYGYTF | medium-sized | TRBJ1-2 | TRBV6-1 | TRBD1
TGTGCCAGCTGCCCCGGGCGCATAGAGACCCAGTACTTC | CASCPGRIETQYF | . | TRBJ2-5 | TRBV7-2 | .
TGTGCCAGCAGTTACTTAGGGACAGGGGGGAAGACCCAGTACTTC | CASSYLGTGGKTQYF | few | TRBJ2-5 | TRBV6-5 | TRBD1
TGTGCCAGCAGCGCACCAGTACTAGCGGGGGGACAATATAACAATGAGCAGTTCTTC | CASSAPVLAGGQYNNEQFF | few | TRBJ2-1 | TRBV7-2 | TRBD2